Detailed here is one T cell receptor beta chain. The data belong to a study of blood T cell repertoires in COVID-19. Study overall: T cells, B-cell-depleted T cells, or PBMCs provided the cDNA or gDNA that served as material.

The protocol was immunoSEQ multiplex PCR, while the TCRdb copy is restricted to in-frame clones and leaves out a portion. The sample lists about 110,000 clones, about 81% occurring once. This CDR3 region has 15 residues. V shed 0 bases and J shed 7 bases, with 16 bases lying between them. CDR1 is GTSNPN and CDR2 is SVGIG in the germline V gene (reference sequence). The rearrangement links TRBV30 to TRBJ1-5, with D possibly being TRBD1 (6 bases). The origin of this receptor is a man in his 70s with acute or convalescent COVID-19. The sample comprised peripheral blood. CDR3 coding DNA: TGTGCCTGGAGTGTGGGGGGGGCTTTCCTACAGCCCCAGCATTTT. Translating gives CAWSVGGAFLQPQHF.